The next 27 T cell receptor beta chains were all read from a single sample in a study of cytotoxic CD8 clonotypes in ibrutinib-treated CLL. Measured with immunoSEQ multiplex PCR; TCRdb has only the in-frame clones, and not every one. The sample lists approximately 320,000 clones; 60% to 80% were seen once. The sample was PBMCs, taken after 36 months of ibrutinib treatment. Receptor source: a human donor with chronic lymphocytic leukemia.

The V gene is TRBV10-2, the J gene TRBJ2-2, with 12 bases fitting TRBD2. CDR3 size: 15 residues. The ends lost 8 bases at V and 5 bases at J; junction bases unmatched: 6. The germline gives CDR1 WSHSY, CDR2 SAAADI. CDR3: CASAGLAGRTGELFF. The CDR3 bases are TGCGCCAGCGCAGGACTAGCGGGGAGGACCGGGGAGCTGTTTTTT.

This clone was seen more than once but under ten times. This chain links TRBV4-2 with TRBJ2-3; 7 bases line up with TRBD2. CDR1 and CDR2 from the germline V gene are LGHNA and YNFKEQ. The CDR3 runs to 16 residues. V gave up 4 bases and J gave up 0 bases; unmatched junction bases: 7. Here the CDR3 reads CASSPWTSSSTDTQYF. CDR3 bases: TGTGCCAGCAGCCCTTGGACTAGTAGTAGCACAGATACGCAGTATTTT.

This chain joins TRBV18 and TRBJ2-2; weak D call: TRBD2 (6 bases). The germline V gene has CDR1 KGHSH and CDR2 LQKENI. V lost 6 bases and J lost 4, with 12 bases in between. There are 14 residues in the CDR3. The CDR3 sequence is CASSVGRGTGELFF. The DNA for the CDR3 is TGTGCCAGCTCCGTTGGGCGGGGCACCGGGGAGCTGTTTTTT.

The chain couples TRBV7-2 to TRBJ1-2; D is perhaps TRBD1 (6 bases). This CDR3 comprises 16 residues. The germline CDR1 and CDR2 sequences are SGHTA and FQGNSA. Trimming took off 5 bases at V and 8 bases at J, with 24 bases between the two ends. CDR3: CASSPFNRGGAGGYTF. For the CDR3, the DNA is TGTGCCAGCAGCCCCTTTAATAGGGGGGGAGCGGGAGGCTACACCTTC.

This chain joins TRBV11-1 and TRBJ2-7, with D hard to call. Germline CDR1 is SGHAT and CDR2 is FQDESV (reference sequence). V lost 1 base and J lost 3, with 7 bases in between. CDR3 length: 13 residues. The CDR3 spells CASSLGFLYEQYF. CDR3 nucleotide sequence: TGTGCCAGCAGCTTAGGCTTCCTCTACGAGCAGTACTTC.

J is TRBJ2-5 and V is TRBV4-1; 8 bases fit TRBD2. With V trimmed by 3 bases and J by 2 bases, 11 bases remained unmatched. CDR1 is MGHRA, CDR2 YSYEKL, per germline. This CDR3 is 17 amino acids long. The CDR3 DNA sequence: TGCGCCAGCAGCCATCCCAGGGGCGGGGGGCCACAAGAGACCCAGTACTTC. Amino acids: CASSHPRGGGPQETQYF.

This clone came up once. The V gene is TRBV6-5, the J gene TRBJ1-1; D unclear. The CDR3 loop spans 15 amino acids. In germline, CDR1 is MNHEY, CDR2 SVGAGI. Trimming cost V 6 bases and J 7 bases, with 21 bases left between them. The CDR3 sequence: CASSPRTPEGREAFF. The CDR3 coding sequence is TGTGCCAGCAGCCCAAGGACCCCGGAGGGTCGTGAAGCTTTCTTT.

The CDR3: CASSSIPGQGLEYF. The DNA for the CDR3 is TGTGCCAGCAGTTCCATACCGGGACAGGGGTTGGAGTACTTC. The V and J genes are TRBV27 and TRBJ2-7; 10 bases fit TRBD1. The trim removed 4 bases at V and 11 bases at J, leaving 11 bases unmatched. Germline CDR1 is MNHEY and CDR2 is SMNVEV (reference sequence). CDR3 length: 14 amino acids.

The DNA of the CDR3 is TGTGCCAGCAGCTTAGCGCAGCCGGGACTGAGCACAGATACGCAGTATTTT. As protein: CASSLAQPGLSTDTQYF. The rearrangement links TRBV7-8 to TRBJ2-3; the D gene is possibly TRBD2 (6 bases). This CDR3 comprises 17 residues. Trimming shortened V by 0 bases and J by 0 bases, and 13 bases separated the two germline ends. Per germline, CDR1 SGHVS and CDR2 FQNEAQ.

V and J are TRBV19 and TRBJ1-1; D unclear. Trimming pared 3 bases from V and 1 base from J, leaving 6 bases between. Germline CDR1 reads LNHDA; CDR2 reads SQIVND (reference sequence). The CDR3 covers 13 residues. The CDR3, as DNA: TGTGCCAGTAGTATCCTGAGGAACACTGAAGCTTTCTTT. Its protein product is CASSILRNTEAFF.

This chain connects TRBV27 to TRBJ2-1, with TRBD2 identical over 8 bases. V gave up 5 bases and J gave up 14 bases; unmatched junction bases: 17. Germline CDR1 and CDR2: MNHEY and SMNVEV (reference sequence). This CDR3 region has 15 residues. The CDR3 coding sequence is TGTGCCAGCAGTGTCAGCGGGAGTTCCCTCCTCCGGAAGTTCTTC. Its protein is CASSVSGSSLLRKFF.

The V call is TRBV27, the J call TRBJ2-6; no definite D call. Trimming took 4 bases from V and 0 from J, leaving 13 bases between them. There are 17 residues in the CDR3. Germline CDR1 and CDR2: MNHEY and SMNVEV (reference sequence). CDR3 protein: CASSSFVLSSGANVLTF. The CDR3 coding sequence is TGTGCCAGCAGTTCCTTCGTACTCAGCTCTGGGGCCAACGTCCTGACTTTC.

The CDR3 protein is CASTQDSGSYEQYF. The CDR3 DNA is TGTGCCAGCACCCAGGATAGCGGGAGTTACGAGCAGTACTTC. The V and J genes are TRBV6-5 and TRBJ2-7; 9 nucleotides align to TRBD2. The CDR3 is made up of 14 amino acids. The V segment lost 7 bases and the J segment 4 bases; nucleotides outside the gene matches: 8. Germline V gene lookup returns CDR1 MNHEY and CDR2 SVGAGI.

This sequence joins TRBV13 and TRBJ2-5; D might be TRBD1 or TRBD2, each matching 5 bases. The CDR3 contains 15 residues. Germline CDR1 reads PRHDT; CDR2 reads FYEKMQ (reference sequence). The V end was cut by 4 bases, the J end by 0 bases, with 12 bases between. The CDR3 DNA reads TGTGCCAGCAGCTCTCCGGGGCCGTACCAAGAGACCCAGTACTTC. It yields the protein CASSSPGPYQETQYF.

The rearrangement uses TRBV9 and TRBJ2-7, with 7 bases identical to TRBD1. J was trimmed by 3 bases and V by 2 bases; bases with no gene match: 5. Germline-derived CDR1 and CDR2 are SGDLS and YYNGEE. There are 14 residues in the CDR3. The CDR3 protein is CASSVGQDFYEQYF. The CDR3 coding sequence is TGTGCCAGCAGCGTCGGACAGGACTTCTACGAGCAGTACTTC.

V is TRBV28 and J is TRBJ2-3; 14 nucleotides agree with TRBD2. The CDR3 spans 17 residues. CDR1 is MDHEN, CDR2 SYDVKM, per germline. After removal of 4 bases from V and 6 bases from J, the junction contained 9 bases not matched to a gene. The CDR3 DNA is TGTGCCAGCAGTTCCAGGGGACTAGCGGGAGTGAGTGATACGCAGTATTTT. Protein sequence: CASSSRGLAGVSDTQYF.

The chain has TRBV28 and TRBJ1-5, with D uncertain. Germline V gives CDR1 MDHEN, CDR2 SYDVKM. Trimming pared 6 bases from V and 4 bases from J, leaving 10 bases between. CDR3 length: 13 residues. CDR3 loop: CASSRLKNQPQHF. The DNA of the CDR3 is TGTGCCAGCAGCCGGCTTAAGAATCAGCCCCAGCATTTT.

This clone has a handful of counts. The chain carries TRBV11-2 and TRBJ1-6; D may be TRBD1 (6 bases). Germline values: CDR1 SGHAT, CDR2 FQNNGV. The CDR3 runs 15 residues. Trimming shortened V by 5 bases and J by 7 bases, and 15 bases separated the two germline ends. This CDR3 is CASSPHRVVNSPLHF. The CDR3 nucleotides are TGTGCCAGCAGCCCCCACAGGGTTGTCAATTCACCCCTCCACTTT.

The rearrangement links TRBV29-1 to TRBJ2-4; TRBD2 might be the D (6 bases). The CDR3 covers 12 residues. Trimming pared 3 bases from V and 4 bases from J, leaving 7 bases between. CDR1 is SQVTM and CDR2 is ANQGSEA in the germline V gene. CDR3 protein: CSVDGGKNIQYF. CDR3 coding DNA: TGCAGCGTTGACGGGGGAAAAAACATTCAGTACTTC.

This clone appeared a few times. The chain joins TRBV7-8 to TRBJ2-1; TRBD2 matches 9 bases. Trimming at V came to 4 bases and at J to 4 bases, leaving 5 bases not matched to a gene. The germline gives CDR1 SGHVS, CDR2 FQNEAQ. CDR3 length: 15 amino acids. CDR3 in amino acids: CASSSRLAEYNEQFF. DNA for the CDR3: TGTGCCAGCAGCTCTAGACTAGCGGAGTACAATGAGCAGTTCTTC.

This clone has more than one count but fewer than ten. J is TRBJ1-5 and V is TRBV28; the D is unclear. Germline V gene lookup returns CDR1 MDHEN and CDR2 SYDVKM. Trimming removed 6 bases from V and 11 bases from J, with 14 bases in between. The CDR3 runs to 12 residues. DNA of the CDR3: TGTGCCAGCAGCCTTACTGGGTGGGCCCAGCATTTT. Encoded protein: CASSLTGWAQHF.

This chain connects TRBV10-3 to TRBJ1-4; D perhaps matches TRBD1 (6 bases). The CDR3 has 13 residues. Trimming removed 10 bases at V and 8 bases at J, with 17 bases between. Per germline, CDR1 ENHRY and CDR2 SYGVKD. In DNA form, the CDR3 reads TGTGCCACTAGGACAGAGGGTGGGGAAAAACTGTTTTTT. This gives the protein CATRTEGGEKLFF.

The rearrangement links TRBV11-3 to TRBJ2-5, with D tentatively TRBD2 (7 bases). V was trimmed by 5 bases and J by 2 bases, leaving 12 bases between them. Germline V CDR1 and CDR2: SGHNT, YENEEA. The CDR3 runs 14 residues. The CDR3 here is CASSRGGVQETQYF. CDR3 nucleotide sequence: TGTGCCAGCAGCCGAGGGGGGGTGCAAGAGACCCAGTACTTC.

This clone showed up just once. CDR3 in DNA: TGTGCCAGCAGCCTATCGGGCGGAACAGGGGCTGGGCCCTACGAGCAGTACTTC. Translated: CASSLSGGTGAGPYEQYF. The J gene is TRBJ2-7, the V gene TRBV7-2; 7 bases are a match to TRBD1. CDR3 length: 18 residues. Germline assignment: CDR1 SGHTA and CDR2 FQGNSA. The junction had 18 bases not matched to a gene; V was cut back by 5 bases and J by 2 bases.

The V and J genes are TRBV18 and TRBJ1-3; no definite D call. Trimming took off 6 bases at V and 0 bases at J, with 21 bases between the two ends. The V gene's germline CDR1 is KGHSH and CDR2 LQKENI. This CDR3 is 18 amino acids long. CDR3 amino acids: CASSSLGPSRNSGNTIYF. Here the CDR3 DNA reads TGTGCCAGCTCTAGCCTTGGACCGTCGAGGAACTCTGGAAACACCATATATTTT.

In DNA, the CDR3 is TGTGCCAGCACCTCCCCGAGGGGACACTACGAGCAGTACTTC. This codes for CASTSPRGHYEQYF. This rearrangement joins TRBV6-1 to TRBJ2-7, with D perhaps matching TRBD1 (6 bases). V lost 7 bases to trimming and J lost 3 bases, with 16 bases between them. CDR1 is MNHNS, CDR2 SASEGT, per germline. The CDR3 is 14 residues long.

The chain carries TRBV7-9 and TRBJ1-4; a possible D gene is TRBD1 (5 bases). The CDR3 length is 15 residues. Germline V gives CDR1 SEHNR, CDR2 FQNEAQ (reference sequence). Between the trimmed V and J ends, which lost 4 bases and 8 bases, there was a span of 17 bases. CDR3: CASSSTGPLREKLFF. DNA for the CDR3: TGTGCCAGCAGCTCAACGGGACCTCTTCGCGAAAAACTGTTTTTT.